This T cell receptor (beta chain) is from a study of PD-L1 blockade in urothelial cancer. TCRdb's table, derived via immunoSEQ multiplex PCR, lists solely in-frame clones and lacks some. Of around 130,000 clones in the sample, around 85% were seen once. Time point noted: pretreatment peripheral blood. The clonotype was recovered from a man aged 50-59 years with urothelial cancer. Sequencing used PBMCs, obtained around atezolizumab (anti-PD-L1) treatment.

The CDR3, as DNA: TGTGCCAGCAGTGTAGAACAGGGGATCCGGAATGAGCAGTTCTTC. This encodes CASSVEQGIRNEQFF. V and J are TRBV6-1 and TRBJ2-1, with 7 bases matching TRBD1. The germline V gene encodes CDR1 MNHNS and CDR2 SASEGT. J was trimmed by 7 bases and V by 4 bases; bases with no gene match: 10. CDR3 length: 15 residues.